This T cell receptor beta chain originates from a study of blood T cell repertoires in COVID-19 (dated by TCRdb to between 2020 and 2021). Turning to the overall study: Collaborator samples came from the United States, Italy and Spain and covered acute and convalescent phases of COVID-19. The material from the prospective study consisted of cDNA or gDNA derived from T cells, B-cell-depleted T cells, or PBMCs. Deeply sampled blood TCRbeta repertoires from subjects exposed to, actively infected with, or recovered from COVID-19 were included in the dataset. A freely available public database, intended as a resource for researchers studying the immune response to SARS-CoV-2, is where the repertoires were released. Samples were obtained from the ongoing ImmuneRACE study (first 160 participants) and from over 1,000 subjects provided by 6 global collaborators. The sample metadata nearly always contained a de-identified subject ID, COVID-19 status, age in years and sex. Where HLA class I and class II types were available, the types were taken from metadata supplied by the sample provider, not from assay-based typing. Study-wide conclusions, independent of this receptor: How much clinical and demographic metadata was included differed by source and by participant, and the metadata was provided uncurated.

TCRbeta CDR3 regions were amplified from genomic DNA using the immunoSEQ Assay, a bias-controlled multiplex PCR. As for how the authors treated the data: Nucleated cell counts per sample were estimated from amplification of reference gene primers within the assay. To quantify the absolute abundance of each unique TCRbeta CDR3 rearrangement, sequence reads were collapsed and filtered. For each sample, productive Simpson clonality was calculated as the square root of Simpson's diversity index across productive rearrangements. The table was pulled from immuneACCESS by TCRdb, which kept in-frame rearrangements only. Such tables lose some clones; where checked, under half of the loss comes from unresolved V genes, and the rest has no known cause. That table is the source of V, J and clone size, and D and trimming were worked out from the DNA. The sample records around 260,000 clones, roughly 88% of which are singletons. 0.7% of the sample is in the top ten clones.

As concerns this clone: What antigen it recognizes has not been identified. It has no much larger one-base neighbor in the sample; base qualities were not kept.

The collaborating institutions used their own protocols to collect whole blood in K2EDTA tubes. For TCRbeta analysis, collaborators shipped samples in one of three forms: frozen whole blood, isolated PBMCs, or DNA extracted from either of those sample types. This receptor was obtained from a human donor in a cohort sampled during active COVID-19. Sequencing was done on a sample of peripheral blood.

The DNA sequence is given as TGTGCCAGCAGTGCTCGGGACAGGGGGTCGGACGAGCAGTACTTC. It translates as CASSARDRGSDEQYF. The sequence joins TRBV6-6 to TRBJ2-7, with 11 bases in between that match TRBD1. Sequences MNHNY (CDR1) and SVGAGI (CDR2) are obtained from the germline V gene (reference sequence). Counted from cysteine to phenylalanine, this CDR3 has 15 amino acids. Only the CDR3 region is kept as DNA, spanning 45 bases read in frame from base 1. The V end gives up 5 bases and the J end 5 bases, leaving 8 bases in the junction not matched to a gene.